This T cell receptor (beta chain) was documented in a study of vaccination and CD4 T cells after COVID-19. This CDR3 contains 17 residues. Germline loops: CDR1 MNHEY, CDR2 SVGAGI. Trimming took 0 bases from V and 1 from J, leaving 13 bases between them. Cultured CD4+ T cells had their DNA profiled by the Oncomine TCR Beta short-read assay. MiXCR, run by TCRdb on the PCR reads, gives a single entry per CDR3 protein. This repertoire shows over 15,000 distinct CDR3 sequences, about half found once; its top ten account for approximately 21%. About this clonotype: As yet, its antigen is unknown.

Time point: late sampling 161 to 241 days after vaccination in three convalescent patients. The treatment is: approximately 9-day PBMC culture with coronavirus spike peptide pools or control peptides (ViraFEST assay). Dates of positive PCR ran from March to December 2020, before US Alpha, Beta and Delta variants. Study findings and constraints: Within the convalescent patients, a median about 89% of the SARS-CoV-2-reactive clones were ones that appeared only post-vaccination.

This TCR derives from a human donor who had recovered from COVID-19. Sequences were derived from CD4+ T cells from blood, cultured in vitro, sampled about 7 months after SARS-CoV-2 vaccination. The chain combines TRBV6-5 with TRBJ2-4; TRBD1 is a possible D gene (5 bases). The CDR3 coding sequence is TGTGCCAGCAGTTACTCGGGGCGACTGGGGGCCAAAAACATTCAGTACTTC. Translated, it gives CASSYSGRLGAKNIQYF.